This record looks at one T cell receptor beta chain sequence and its context. With 0 bases clipped from V and 5 bases from J, the junction kept 9 bases outside the gene matches. CDR1 SGHAT and CDR2 FQNNGV come from the germline V gene. CDR3 length: 17 amino acids. This sample is part of a study of T cells in tuberculosis. Across the whole study: Sequenced TCRs come from CD1B-GMM tetramer-binding T cells.

Study findings and constraints: The stringent gate may have excluded weak CD1B-GMM tetramer binders.

Cells were sorted from thawed PBMC rested overnight and stained with GMM-loaded CD1B tetramer, viability dye and anti-CD3. The lipid loaded on the CD1B tetramers was C32 glucose monomycolate from Rhodococcus equi. From each donor, about 92,000 tetramer-negative cells were sorted. Sequencing of TCR-alpha and TCR-beta chains was unpaired. Data came from immunoSEQ multiplex PCR; TCRdb stores just in-frame clones and leaves some out. Altogether about 88,000 clones are present, roughly 93% being singletons, with the ten largest covering around 2%. The chain couples TRBV11-2 to TRBJ2-1; 8 bases are shared with TRBD1. The sequence came from an adult woman with latent tuberculosis. The sample was CD1b-GMM tetramer-negative cells sorted from PBMCs. CDR3: CASSLDSPGQANNEQFF. The CDR3 coding sequence is TGTGCCAGCAGCTTAGATTCCCCGGGACAGGCGAACAATGAGCAGTTCTTC.